Below, 22 T cell receptor beta chains from the same sample are listed, as sequenced in a study of beta chain features in type 1 diabetes. Expressed TCRB transcripts got sequenced, as all isolated RNA was reverse transcribed. TCRdb keeps only in-frame clones here, not all; method: immunoSEQ multiplex PCR. The sample shows around 290,000 clones, 7% to 9% of them seen only once. The sample taken for sequencing was central memory CD4+ T cells from blood. The receptor set was obtained from a woman between 18 and 29 years old in good health.

This clone has a handful of counts. This chain connects TRBV5-1 to TRBJ2-2, with D perhaps matching TRBD1 (5 bases). Per germline, CDR1 SGHRS and CDR2 YFSETQ. This CDR3 is built from 15 residues. The ends were cut back, 2 bases at V and 1 base at J, with 9 bases in the middle. The DNA for the CDR3 is TGCGCCAGCAGCTTAGGACATCGGAACACCGGGGAGCTGTTTTTT. It yields the protein CASSLGHRNTGELFF.

The gene calls are TRBV5-4 and TRBJ2-2; 7 bases map to TRBD1. The V gene end was trimmed by 0 bases and the J gene end by 5 bases; junction bases not matched to a gene: 4. Germline CDR1 reads SGHNT; CDR2 reads YYREEE (reference sequence). The CDR3 sequence is 15 residues long. This CDR3 reads CASSLGQGTTGELFF. In DNA, the CDR3 is TGTGCCAGCAGCTTGGGACAGGGAACTACCGGGGAGCTGTTTTTT.

The chain carries TRBV25-1 and TRBJ2-1; 7 bases agree with TRBD1. The germline gives CDR1 MGHDK, CDR2 SYGVNS. CDR3 length equals 13 residues. The V and J ends lost 8 bases and 7 bases, in that order; junction bases with no gene match: 8. In nucleotides, the CDR3 is TGTGCCAGCGCCGAACCGACAGGGAATGAGCAGTTCTTC. Its translation is CASAEPTGNEQFF.

The V gene is TRBV23-1, the J gene TRBJ2-5; the match to TRBD1 covers 10 bases. TRBV23-1 is an ORF for which the function is uncertain. This CDR3 spans 16 amino acids. V shed 4 bases, J shed 1 base, and the junction held 6 bases outside the gene matches. The CDR3 sequence: CASSLERTGGQETQYF. CDR3 DNA sequence: TGCGCCAGCAGTCTCGAACGGACAGGGGGCCAAGAGACCCAGTACTTC.

The rearrangement joins TRBV30 to TRBJ1-1; D ambiguous. The germline V gene encodes CDR1 GTSNPN and CDR2 SVGIG (reference sequence). V lost 4 bases and J 0 bases, leaving 9 bases between the germline ends. CDR3 length equals 13 residues. The CDR3 region has the DNA TGTGCCTGGAATAGCCAGGTGAACACTGAAGCTTTCTTT. This gives the protein CAWNSQVNTEAFF.

A few counts support this clone. The chain is built from TRBV27 and TRBJ1-3; tentatively, D is TRBD1 (6 bases). CDR1 and CDR2 (germline): MNHEY, SMNVEV (reference sequence). Between the trimmed V and J ends, which lost 3 bases and 4 bases, there was a span of 13 bases. The CDR3 has 15 residues. The CDR3 DNA is TGTGCCAGCAGTTTGCGACAGGCGGGAGGAAACACCATATATTTT. Translating gives CASSLRQAGGNTIYF.

The genes are TRBV19 and TRBJ2-2; D remains unclear. CDR3 length: 14 amino acids. Looked up from germline, CDR1 is LNHDA and CDR2 is SQIVND (reference sequence). V was shortened by 4 bases and J by 6 bases, with 12 bases between the two germline ends. As DNA, the CDR3 is TGTGCCAGTAGTAGGACCCCAACGTCCGGGGAGCTGTTTTTT. This encodes CASSRTPTSGELFF.

This clone was detected only a few times. The chain links TRBV29-1 to TRBJ1-1; a weak D match, TRBD1 (5 bases). The CDR3 is 14 residues long. The germline V gene encodes CDR1 SQVTM and CDR2 ANQGSEA. V was shortened by 7 bases and J by 3 bases, with 18 bases between the two germline ends. The CDR3 loop reads CSAPSWGGDTEAFF. The CDR3 bases are TGCAGCGCACCCTCTTGGGGGGGGGACACTGAAGCTTTCTTT.

This clone was counted many times. The chain links TRBV18 to TRBJ2-1; D not certain. V gave up 1 base and J gave up 5 bases, with 6 bases separating them. The CDR3 length is 13 residues. The germline CDR1 and CDR2 sequences are KGHSH and LQKENI. The CDR3: CASSPQTDNEQFF. DNA for the CDR3: TGTGCCAGCTCACCACAGACCGACAATGAGCAGTTCTTC. Full variable domain (rest looked up from reference TRBV18 and TRBJ2-1): NAGVMQNPRHLVRRRGQEARLRCSPMKGHSHVYWYRQLPEEGLKFMVYLQKENIIDESGMPKERFSAEFPKEGPSILRIQQVVRGDSAAYFCASSPQTDNEQFFGPGTRLTVL.

V is TRBV5-1 and J is TRBJ2-5; possible D gene TRBD1, 6 bases. The CDR3 is 16 residues long. Germline-derived CDR1 and CDR2 are SGHRS and YFSETQ. V lost 4 bases to trimming and J lost 3 bases, with 19 bases between them. This chain's CDR3 is CASSPPSGGSKETQYF. The CDR3 DNA sequence: TGCGCCAGCAGCCCTCCAAGTGGGGGCTCAAAAGAGACCCAGTACTTC. The full variable domain, in which reference TRBV5-1 and TRBJ2-5 provide the parts outside the CDR3, is KAGVTQTPRYLIKTRGQQVTLSCSPISGHRSVSWYQQTPGQGLQFLFEYFSETQRNKGNFPGRFSGRQFSNSRSEMNVSTLELGDSALYLCASSPPSGGSKETQYFGPGTRLLVL.

This chain uses TRBV6-5 with TRBJ2-3; no reliable D call. The V end lost 6 bases, the J end lost 0 bases, and 7 bases lay between the germline ends. The CDR3 loop spans 13 amino acids. Looked up from germline, CDR1 is MNHEY and CDR2 is SVGAGI. CDR3: CASRLTSTDTQYF. For the CDR3, the DNA is TGTGCCAGCAGATTAACTAGCACAGATACGCAGTATTTT.

This clone showed up just a few times. The chain uses TRBV18 and TRBJ2-1, with a possible D match to TRBD2 (6 bases). The CDR3 length is 14 residues. CDR1 is KGHSH, CDR2 LQKENI, per germline. Trimming took 2 bases from V and 3 from J, leaving 8 bases between them. The CDR3 reads CASSPTGDYNEQFF. In DNA, the CDR3 is TGTGCCAGCTCACCAACGGGGGACTACAATGAGCAGTTCTTC. Supplemented by reference TRBV18 and TRBJ2-1, the full variable domain reads NAGVMQNPRHLVRRRGQEARLRCSPMKGHSHVYWYRQLPEEGLKFMVYLQKENIIDESGMPKERFSAEFPKEGPSILRIQQVVRGDSAAYFCASSPTGDYNEQFFGPGTRLTVL.

The chain recombines TRBV28 with TRBJ1-5, with D uncertain. V lost 2 bases and J lost 3, with 14 bases in between. CDR1 is MDHEN and CDR2 is SYDVKM in the germline V gene. The CDR3 has 16 amino acids. In DNA, the CDR3 is TGTGCCAGCAGTTTACGGGTCCACTCAACCAATCAGCCCCAGCATTTT. Its translation is CASSLRVHSTNQPQHF. The whole variable domain, filled in from reference TRBV28 and TRBJ1-5, reads DVKVTQSSRYLVKRTGEKVFLECVQDMDHENMFWYRQDPGLGLRLIYFSYDVKMKEKGDIPEGYSVSREKKERFSLILESASTNQTSMYLCASSLRVHSTNQPQHFGDGTRLSIL.

The chain has TRBV30 and TRBJ1-1; weak D call: TRBD1 (5 bases). V lost 2 bases and J lost 7, with 14 bases in between. Per the germline V gene, CDR1 is GTSNPN and CDR2 is SVGIG (reference sequence). The CDR3 is 13 amino acids. CDR3 protein: CAWSRQLSGEAFF. The CDR3 nucleotides are TGTGCCTGGAGTAGACAGCTGTCGGGTGAAGCTTTCTTT.

In its sample, this clone was seen a few times. V usage is TRBV7-7 and J usage is TRBJ2-3, with D perhaps TRBD1 (6 bases). V was trimmed by 5 bases and J by 4 bases, leaving 13 bases between them. The CDR3 is 14 amino acids. Germline CDR1 reads SSHAT; CDR2 reads FNYEAQ (reference sequence). The CDR3 reads CASSPTGTSDTQYF. In DNA, the CDR3 is TGTGCCAGCAGCCCCACAGGGACCTCAGATACGCAGTATTTT.

The chain carries TRBV7-2 and TRBJ2-3; D call uncertain. V was trimmed by 3 bases and J by 0 bases, leaving 7 bases between them. This CDR3 is built from 14 residues. Germline V CDR1 and CDR2: SGHTA, FQGNSA. The CDR3 here is CASSFDLSTDTQYF. CDR3 nucleotide sequence: TGTGCCAGCAGCTTTGACTTAAGCACAGATACGCAGTATTTT.

This clone was found a few times. The chain couples TRBV19 to TRBJ2-5, with D perhaps TRBD1 (6 bases). The V gene's germline CDR1 is LNHDA and CDR2 SQIVND (reference sequence). This CDR3 has 15 residues. Trimming shortened V by 3 bases and J by 4 bases, and 15 bases separated the two germline ends. This CDR3 is CASSILQGSVETQYF. CDR3 DNA sequence: TGTGCCAGTAGTATCCTACAGGGATCAGTAGAGACCCAGTACTTC. Together with reference TRBV19 and TRBJ2-5, the CDR3 gives the full variable domain: DGGITQSPKYLFRKEGQNVTLSCEQNLNHDAMYWYRQDPGQGLRLIYYSQIVNDFQKGDIAEGYSVSREKKESFPLTVTSAQKNPTAFYLCASSILQGSVETQYFGPGTRLLVL.

This clone was seen many times. The chain links TRBV9 to TRBJ1-3; possible D gene TRBD1, 5 bases. There are 16 residues in the CDR3. V gave up 1 base and J gave up 0 bases, with 11 bases separating them. The germline CDR1 and CDR2 sequences are SGDLS and YYNGEE. This CDR3 is CASSVNPGFSGNTIYF. The CDR3 DNA reads as TGTGCCAGCAGCGTAAACCCAGGGTTCTCTGGAAACACCATATATTTT.

J is TRBJ2-5 and V is TRBV7-9; 10 bases fit TRBD1. Germline lookup yields CDR1 SEHNR and CDR2 FQNEAQ (reference sequence). The length of the CDR3 is 15 residues. V lost 5 bases to trimming and J lost 2 bases; unmatched junction nucleotides: 5. CDR3 DNA: TGTGCCAGCAGCCAGGGGACAGGGGCACAAGAGACCCAGTACTTC. Translation gives CASSQGTGAQETQYF.

The V gene is TRBV6-5, the J gene TRBJ1-1; TRBD1 matches 9 bases. The CDR3 totals 15 residues. J gave up 1 base and V 6 bases, and 6 bases lay outside the gene matches. Germline V gene data show CDR1 as MNHEY and CDR2 as SVGAGI. In DNA, the CDR3 is TGTGCCAGCAGATACAGGGGGCTGGGGAACACTGAAGCTTTCTTT. Translated, it gives CASRYRGLGNTEAFF.

V and J are TRBV7-8 and TRBJ1-3, with unresolved D. Trimming took off 6 bases at V and 0 bases at J, with 6 bases between the two ends. Germline-derived CDR1 and CDR2 are SGHVS and FQNEAQ. There are 13 residues in the CDR3. CDR3 sequence (DNA): TGTGCCAGCAGTACTAGCTCTGGAAACACCATATATTTT. Its translation is CASSTSSGNTIYF.

This clone was counted only a few times. The V call is TRBV6-5, the J call TRBJ2-3; D is undetermined. The CDR3 length is 11 residues. Trimming removed 7 bases from V and 5 bases from J, with 7 bases in between. Germline CDR1 reads MNHEY; CDR2 reads SVGAGI. The CDR3 nucleotides are TGTGCCAGCAAGTGGAGAGATACGCAGTATTTT. This encodes CASKWRDTQYF.